This T cell receptor beta chain was captured in a study of cytomegalovirus exposure and HLA in healthy donors. Regarding the study as a whole: HLA allele associations emerged for fewer than 20,000 TCR beta sequences in a later analysis, at 0.05 false discovery rate.

It was with 60 Vbeta and 13 Jbeta primers that the PCR ran. Measured with immunoSEQ multiplex PCR; TCRdb has only the in-frame clones, and not every one. The sample includes 90,000 to 150,000 clones, about 73% seen only once; the top ten take roughly 8.2%. CDR1 is SGDLS and CDR2 is YYNGEE in the germline V gene. The CDR3 is made up of 15 amino acids. J gave up 2 bases and V 4 bases, and 4 bases lay outside the gene matches. Remarks on this clone: Its antigen is not known.

The receptor comes from a woman between 40 and 55 years old in good health and CMV-seropositive. What was sequenced was PBMCs. The V gene is TRBV9, the J gene TRBJ1-2; 11 bases map to TRBD1. Written as DNA, the CDR3 is TGTGCCAGCAGCCAAGGACAGGGGGCGAACTATGGCTACACCTTC. Residues: CASSQGQGANYGYTF.